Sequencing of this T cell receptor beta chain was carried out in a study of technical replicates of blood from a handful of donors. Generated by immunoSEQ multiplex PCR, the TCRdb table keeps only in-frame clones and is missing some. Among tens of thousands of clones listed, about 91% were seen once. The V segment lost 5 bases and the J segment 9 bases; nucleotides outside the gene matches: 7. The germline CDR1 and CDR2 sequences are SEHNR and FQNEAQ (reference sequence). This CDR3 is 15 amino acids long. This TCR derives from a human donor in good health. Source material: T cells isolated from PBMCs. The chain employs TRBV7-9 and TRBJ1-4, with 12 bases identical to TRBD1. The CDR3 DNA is TGTGCCAGCAGCGTTGACCGGGACAGGGGGCAAAAACTGTTTTTT. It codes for CASSVDRDRGQKLFF.